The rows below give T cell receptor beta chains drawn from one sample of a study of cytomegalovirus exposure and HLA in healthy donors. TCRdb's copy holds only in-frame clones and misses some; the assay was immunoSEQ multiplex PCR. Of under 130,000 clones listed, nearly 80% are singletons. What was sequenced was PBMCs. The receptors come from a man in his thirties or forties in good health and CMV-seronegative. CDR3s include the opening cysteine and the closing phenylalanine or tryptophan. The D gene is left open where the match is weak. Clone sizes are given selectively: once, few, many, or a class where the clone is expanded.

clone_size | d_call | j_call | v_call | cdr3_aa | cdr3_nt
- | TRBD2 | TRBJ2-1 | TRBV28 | CASGPVVLAGEGNEQFF | TGTGCCAGCGGGCCGGTGGTACTAGCGGGAGAGGGGAATGAGCAGTTCTTC
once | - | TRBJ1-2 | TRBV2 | CASSEVAGDGYTF | TGTGCCAGCAGTGAAGTGGCAGGGGATGGCTACACCTTC
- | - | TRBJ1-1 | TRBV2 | CASSRGGARAFF | TGTGCCAGCAGTCGGGGGGGAGCCAGAGCTTTCTTT
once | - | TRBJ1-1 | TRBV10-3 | CAIRSGQTNTEAFF | TGTGCCATCAGATCAGGACAGACGAACACTGAAGCTTTCTTT
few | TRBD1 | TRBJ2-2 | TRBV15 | CATSTGGAGELFF | TGTGCCACCTCAACAGGGGGTGCCGGGGAGCTGTTTTTT
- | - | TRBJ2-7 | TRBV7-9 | CASSSGGRSYEQYF | TGTGCCAGCAGCTCCGGGGGACGATCCTACGAGCAGTACTTC
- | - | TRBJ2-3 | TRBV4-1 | CASSQDRTTDTQYF | TGCGCCAGCAGCCAAGACAGAACCACAGATACGCAGTATTTT
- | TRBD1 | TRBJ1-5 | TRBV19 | CAGSWTGNNQPQHF | TGTGCCGGCTCGTGGACAGGGAACAATCAGCCCCAGCATTTT
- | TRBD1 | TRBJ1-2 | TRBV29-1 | CSVAGDRVNYGYTF | TGCAGCGTCGCCGGGGACAGGGTTAACTATGGCTACACCTTC
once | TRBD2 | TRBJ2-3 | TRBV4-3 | CASSQSRTSGGALSTDTQYF | TGCGCCAGCAGCCAGTCAAGAACTAGCGGGGGGGCCCTCAGCACAGATACGCAGTATTTT
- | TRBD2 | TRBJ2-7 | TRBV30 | CAWRLTAGGSYEQYF | TGTGCCTGGAGACTGACGGCGGGAGGTTCCTACGAGCAGTACTTC
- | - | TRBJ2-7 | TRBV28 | CASGRYEQYF | TGTGCCAGCGGGCGCTACGAGCAGTACTTC
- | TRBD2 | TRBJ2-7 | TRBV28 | CASSFVRGSYEQYF | TGTGCCAGCAGTTTCGTGCGGGGGAGCTACGAGCAGTACTTC
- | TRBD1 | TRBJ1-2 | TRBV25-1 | CASRPAGTGNYGYTF | TGTGCCAGCAGGCCAGCCGGGACAGGGAACTATGGCTACACCTTC
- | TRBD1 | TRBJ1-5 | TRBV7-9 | CASSLEQGNQPQHF | TGTGCCAGCAGCTTAGAACAGGGGAACCAGCCCCAGCATTTT
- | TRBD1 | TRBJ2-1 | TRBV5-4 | CASSEGQGGGEQFF | TGTGCCAGCAGCGAGGGACAGGGTGGCGGTGAGCAGTTCTTC
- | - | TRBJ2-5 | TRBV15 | CATSRDMETQYF | TGTGCCACCAGCAGAGATATGGAGACCCAGTACTTC
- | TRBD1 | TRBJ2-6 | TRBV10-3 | CAISEAQGAVSFGANVLTF | TGTGCCATCAGTGAGGCACAGGGGGCGGTCTCGTTTGGGGCCAACGTCCTGACTTTC
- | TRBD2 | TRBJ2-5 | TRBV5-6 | CASRRGVAGGFQYF | TGTGCCAGCAGGAGGGGAGTAGCGGGAGGTTTCCAGTACTTC
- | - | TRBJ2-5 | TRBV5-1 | CASSSTKETQYF | TGCGCCAGCAGTAGTACGAAAGAGACCCAGTACTTC